Following are 23 T cell receptor beta chains from one sample sequenced in a study of graft-versus-host responses after intestinal transplantation (dated by TCRdb to the early 2020s). Library prep was done by the immunoSEQ multiplex PCR assay. TCRdb obtained this table from immuneACCESS and retained in-frame rearrangements with V and J assigned. These tables miss some clones; where compared with another copy, unresolved V genes account for less than half of the shortfall, and the remainder is unexplained. The sample table records roughly 29,000 clones; about 85% of these occur just once. Clones ranked in the top ten supply 11% of the sample. Sequencing used PBMCs, obtained around 460 days after intestinal transplantation. These receptor sequences come from a human patient who received an intestinal transplant, so some T cells may come from the graft donor.

The V gene is TRBV5-4, the J gene TRBJ1-2; possible D gene TRBD1, 6 bases. The V end lost 2 bases, the J end lost 3 bases, and 11 bases lay between the germline ends. The CDR3 length is 14 residues. The V gene's germline CDR1 is SGHNT and CDR2 YYREEE (reference sequence). The CDR3 nucleotides read TGTGCCAGCAGCTTAGGGGGATTCGACTATGGCTACACCTTC. Translation: CASSLGGFDYGYTF.

The CDR3 loop reads CATSRDYRVGETQYF. CDR3 DNA sequence: TGTGCCACCAGCAGAGATTACAGGGTAGGGGAGACCCAGTACTTC. The chain couples TRBV15 to TRBJ2-5, with a weak D call TRBD1 (6 bases). Germline values: CDR1 LNHNV, CDR2 YYDKDF (reference sequence). The CDR3 spans 15 residues. Trimming took off 0 bases at V and 5 bases at J, with 13 bases between the two ends. Supplemented by reference TRBV15 and TRBJ2-5, the full variable domain reads DAMVIQNPRYQVTQFGKPVTLSCSQTLNHNVMYWYQQKSSQAPKLLFHYYDKDFNNEADTPDNFQSRRPNTSFCFLDIRSPGLGDTAMYLCATSRDYRVGETQYFGPGTRLLVL.

The rearrangement joins TRBV5-1 to TRBJ1-1, with D tentatively TRBD1 (5 bases). Germline V gene lookup returns CDR1 SGHRS and CDR2 YFSETQ. Trimming shortened V by 0 bases and J by 4 bases, and 16 bases separated the two germline ends. This CDR3 comprises 16 residues. The CDR3 nucleotides read TGCGCCAGCAGCTTGGCCGAGGGGCGCCTGGGCACTGAAGCTTTCTTT. Amino acid sequence: CASSLAEGRLGTEAFF.

There are a few counts of this clone. The chain recombines TRBV5-6 with TRBJ1-3, with D possibly TRBD1 on 6 matching bases. This CDR3 has 17 residues. Trimming removed 4 bases at V and 4 bases at J, with 21 bases between. The germline CDR1 and CDR2 sequences are SGHDT and YYEEEE. The CDR3 sequence is CASSLTRTVRFGNTIYF. CDR3 bases: TGTGCCAGCAGCCTGACCCGGACAGTGCGGTTCGGAAACACCATATATTTT.

The chain combines TRBV27 with TRBJ1-6, with 8 nucleotides matching TRBD1. V dropped 2 bases and J dropped 9; count of bases not matched to a gene: 9. The CDR3 is 16 residues long. CDR1 is MNHEY, CDR2 SMNVEV, per germline (reference sequence). The CDR3 protein is CASSLDGQGLGSPLHF. DNA of the CDR3: TGTGCCAGCAGTTTAGACGGACAGGGTCTGGGTTCACCCCTCCACTTT.

The chain combines TRBV15 with TRBJ1-6; 10 nucleotides match TRBD1. Losses at the gene ends were 1 base for V and 7 bases for J; bases not matched to a gene: 1. Germline V gives CDR1 LNHNV, CDR2 YYDKDF (reference sequence). The CDR3 totals 15 residues. In nucleotides, the CDR3 is TGTGCCACCAGCAGAGCGGACAGGGGGAATTCACCCCTCCACTTT. As protein: CATSRADRGNSPLHF.

CDR3 nucleotides: TGTGCCAGCAAAGGGGATTGGTTGTACGGCTATGGCTACACCTTC. Its protein product is CASKGDWLYGYGYTF. J is TRBJ1-2 and V is TRBV6-1; the D gene is possibly TRBD1 (5 bases). The CDR3 extends over 15 amino acids. Deletions cut 7 bases from V and 4 bases from J, with 19 bases between. Germline CDR1 is MNHNS and CDR2 is SASEGT.

The chain carries TRBV28 and TRBJ2-1; TRBD2 agrees at 9 bases. CDR1 and CDR2 from the germline V gene are MDHEN and SYDVKM. The CDR3 runs 14 residues. V gave up 6 bases and J gave up 7 bases; unmatched junction bases: 7. In nucleotides, the CDR3 is TGTGCCAGCAGGCCTAGCGGGGCAGGGAATGAGCAGTTCTTC. Amino acids: CASRPSGAGNEQFF.

J is TRBJ2-3 and V is TRBV4-2; TRBD1 aligns across 7 bases. Germline values: CDR1 LGHNA, CDR2 YNFKEQ. V lost 0 bases to trimming and J lost 1 base; unmatched junction nucleotides: 10. CDR3 length equals 18 residues. CDR3 coding DNA: TGTGCCAGCAGCCAAGAAGGGGGCGACGGGCCGGGCACAGATACGCAGTATTTT. Translating gives CASSQEGGDGPGTDTQYF.

This clone came up once. The V call is TRBV7-2, the J call TRBJ2-3; 9 bases are a match to TRBD2. CDR3 length equals 15 residues. With 6 bases clipped from V and 0 bases from J, the junction kept 4 bases outside the gene matches. Germline V gene data show CDR1 as SGHTA and CDR2 as FQGNSA. The CDR3 DNA sequence: TGTGCCAGCAGTCCAGGACTAGCGAGCACAGATACGCAGTATTTT. Translated, it gives CASSPGLASTDTQYF.

This clone was counted once. The V gene is TRBV27, the J gene TRBJ2-1; D gene ambiguous. V was trimmed by 4 bases and J by 3 bases, leaving 4 bases between them. Germline values: CDR1 MNHEY, CDR2 SMNVEV (reference sequence). The CDR3 is made up of 12 amino acids. The CDR3 here is CASSSLYNEQFF. The DNA of the CDR3 is TGTGCCAGCAGTTCCCTCTACAATGAGCAGTTCTTC.

The chain uses TRBV7-9 and TRBJ2-1; TRBD2 agrees at 9 bases. Germline CDR1 and CDR2: SEHNR and FQNEAQ (reference sequence). Trimming removed 5 bases from V and 4 bases from J; junction bases left unmatched: 9. The CDR3 runs to 16 residues. DNA for the CDR3: TGTGCCAGCAGCCCCGGGGGGCTAGCGGGGTACAATGAGCAGTTCTTC. Encoded protein: CASSPGGLAGYNEQFF.

The J gene is TRBJ2-2, the V gene TRBV27; D is perhaps TRBD2 (6 bases). V lost 4 bases, J lost 8 bases, and 11 bases lay in between. Germline V gives CDR1 MNHEY, CDR2 SMNVEV (reference sequence). The CDR3 contains 13 residues. The CDR3 coding sequence is TGTGCCAGCAGTTACGGGGGTTCGGGGGAGCTGTTTTTT. Its translation is CASSYGGSGELFF.

The J gene is TRBJ1-2, the V gene TRBV25-1, with 7 bases fitting TRBD1. Trimming took 4 bases from V and 0 from J; bases not matched to a gene: 5. The CDR3 has 15 amino acids. CDR1 is MGHDK and CDR2 is SYGVNS in the germline V gene. CDR3 bases: TGTGCCAGCAGTGGAATAGGGACAGCTAACTATGGCTACACCTTC. This encodes CASSGIGTANYGYTF.

The rearrangement links TRBV28 to TRBJ2-1; D perhaps matches TRBD1 (6 bases). V was shortened by 3 bases and J by 6 bases, with 6 bases between the two germline ends. Germline CDR1 MDHEN, CDR2 SYDVKM. The length of the CDR3 is 12 residues. The CDR3 loop reads CASSLGANEQFF. The CDR3 DNA reads as TGTGCCAGCAGTTTGGGGGCCAATGAGCAGTTCTTC.

V gene TRBV5-6 combines with J gene TRBJ2-1, with D hard to call. Deletions cut 4 bases from V and 3 bases from J, with 8 bases between. Looked up from germline, CDR1 is SGHDT and CDR2 is YYEEEE. CDR3 length: 13 amino acids. The CDR3 region is CASSMGFYNEQFF. The CDR3 nucleotides are TGTGCCAGCAGCATGGGGTTCTACAATGAGCAGTTCTTC.

The gene calls are TRBV6-1 and TRBJ1-2, with D possibly being TRBD1 (6 bases). Germline CDR1 MNHNS, CDR2 SASEGT. The CDR3 is made up of 15 amino acids. V lost 4 bases, J lost 7 bases, and 19 bases lay in between. DNA of the CDR3: TGTGCCAGCAGTGGTGGCCCCACAGGGAGGGGTGGCTACACCTTC. Amino acid sequence: CASSGGPTGRGGYTF.

V is TRBV2 and J is TRBJ2-1; TRBD2 matches 9 bases. This CDR3 region has 15 residues. With V trimmed by 2 bases and J by 7 bases, 6 bases remained unmatched. Germline CDR1 is SNHLY and CDR2 is FYNNEI. CDR3 DNA: TGTGCCAGCAGTGAATGGGTTAGCGGGAGAAATGAGCAGTTCTTC. It is translated as CASSEWVSGRNEQFF.

The V and J genes are TRBV28 and TRBJ2-7, with D possibly being TRBD2 (5 bases). The CDR3 extends over 16 amino acids. V lost 3 bases, J lost 6 bases, and 21 bases lay in between. Germline V gene sequence: CDR1 MDHEN, CDR2 SYDVKM. In DNA, the CDR3 is TGTGCCAGCAGTTTCCAAGTTTTCCTGAGCGGATTCGAGCAGTACTTC. Protein sequence: CASSFQVFLSGFEQYF.

The chain is built from TRBV7-9 and TRBJ2-1; 8 positions agree with TRBD1. The ends lost 5 bases at V and 6 bases at J; junction bases unmatched: 3. This CDR3 has 13 amino acids. Per the germline V gene, CDR1 is SEHNR and CDR2 is FQNEAQ (reference sequence). Here the CDR3 reads CASSAGTGNEQFF. The DNA for the CDR3 is TGTGCCAGCAGCGCCGGGACAGGCAATGAGCAGTTCTTC.

The rearrangement links TRBV4-1 to TRBJ2-1, with 13 bases fitting TRBD2. CDR1 and CDR2 from the germline V gene are MGHRA and YSYEKL. The CDR3 contains 17 residues. Losses at the gene ends were 0 bases for V and 14 bases for J; bases not matched to a gene: 13. CDR3 DNA sequence: TGCGCCAGCAGCCAAGATATTTGGGAGACTAGCGGGAGGAATGAGTTCTTC. Encoded protein: CASSQDIWETSGRNEFF.

The rearrangement uses TRBV6-6 and TRBJ1-1, with D maybe TRBD1 (5 bases). The CDR3 length is 12 residues. V gave up 10 bases and J gave up 1 base, with 10 bases separating them. Germline lookup yields CDR1 MNHNY and CDR2 SVGAGI (reference sequence). The CDR3 region is CAIRDGNTEAFF. Written as DNA, the CDR3 is TGTGCCATCAGGGACGGGAACACTGAAGCTTTCTTT.

This clone was counted a single time. V is TRBV5-1 and J is TRBJ2-7; 8 positions match TRBD1. CDR1 and CDR2 (germline): SGHRS, YFSETQ. Trimming cost V 1 base and J 2 bases; bases outside gene matches: 14. The CDR3 totals 18 residues. Written as DNA, the CDR3 is TGCGCCAGCAGCTTGAGGACAGGGAATTTGACGTCGACCTACGAGCAGTACTTC. Protein product: CASSLRTGNLTSTYEQYF.